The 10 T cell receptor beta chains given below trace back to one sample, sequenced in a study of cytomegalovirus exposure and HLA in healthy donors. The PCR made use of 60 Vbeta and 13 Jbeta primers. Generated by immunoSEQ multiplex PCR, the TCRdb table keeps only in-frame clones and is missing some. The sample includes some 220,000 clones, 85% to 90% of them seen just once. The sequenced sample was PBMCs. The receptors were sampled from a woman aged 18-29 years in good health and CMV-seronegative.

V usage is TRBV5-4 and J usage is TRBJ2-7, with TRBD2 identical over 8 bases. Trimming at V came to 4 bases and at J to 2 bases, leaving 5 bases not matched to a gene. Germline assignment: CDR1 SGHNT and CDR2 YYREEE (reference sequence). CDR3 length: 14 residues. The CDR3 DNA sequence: TGTGCCAGCAGCGCCGGGACTAGTGCCTACGAGCAGTACTTC. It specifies CASSAGTSAYEQYF.

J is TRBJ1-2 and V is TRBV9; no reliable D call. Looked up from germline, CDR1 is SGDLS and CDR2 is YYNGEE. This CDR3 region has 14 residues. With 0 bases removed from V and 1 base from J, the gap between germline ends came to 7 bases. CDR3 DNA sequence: TGTGCCAGCAGCGTAGGAGGCGGTAACTATGGCTACACCTTC. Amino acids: CASSVGGGNYGYTF.

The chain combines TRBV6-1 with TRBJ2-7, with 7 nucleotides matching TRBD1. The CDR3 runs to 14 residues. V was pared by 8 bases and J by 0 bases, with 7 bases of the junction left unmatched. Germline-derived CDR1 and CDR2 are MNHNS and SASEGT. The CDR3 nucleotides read TGTGCCAGCGACCGGGACAGATCCTCCTACGAGCAGTACTTC. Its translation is CASDRDRSSYEQYF.

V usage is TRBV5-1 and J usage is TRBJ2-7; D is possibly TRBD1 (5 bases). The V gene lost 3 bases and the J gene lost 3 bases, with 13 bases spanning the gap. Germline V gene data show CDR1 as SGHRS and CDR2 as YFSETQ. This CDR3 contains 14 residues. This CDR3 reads CASSSGFRDYEQYF. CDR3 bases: TGCGCCAGCAGCTCAGGCTTCAGGGACTACGAGCAGTACTTC.

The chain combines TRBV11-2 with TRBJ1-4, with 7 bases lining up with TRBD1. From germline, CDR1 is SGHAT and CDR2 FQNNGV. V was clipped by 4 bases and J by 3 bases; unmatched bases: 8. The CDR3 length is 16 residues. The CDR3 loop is CASSSNQGVPNEKLFF. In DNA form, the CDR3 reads TGTGCCAGCAGCTCTAACCAGGGGGTACCTAATGAAAAACTGTTTTTT.

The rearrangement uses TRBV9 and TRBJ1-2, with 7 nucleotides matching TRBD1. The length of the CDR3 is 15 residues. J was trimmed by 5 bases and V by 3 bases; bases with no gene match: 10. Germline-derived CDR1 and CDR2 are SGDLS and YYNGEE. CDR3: CASSALETGAYGYTF. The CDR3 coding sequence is TGTGCCAGCAGCGCACTGGAAACAGGGGCATATGGCTACACCTTC.

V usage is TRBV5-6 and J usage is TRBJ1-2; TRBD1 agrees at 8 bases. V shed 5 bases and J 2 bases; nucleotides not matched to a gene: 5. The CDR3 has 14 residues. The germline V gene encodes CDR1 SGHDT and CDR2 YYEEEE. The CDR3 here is CASRETGANYGYTF. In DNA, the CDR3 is TGTGCCAGCAGAGAGACAGGGGCAAACTATGGCTACACCTTC.

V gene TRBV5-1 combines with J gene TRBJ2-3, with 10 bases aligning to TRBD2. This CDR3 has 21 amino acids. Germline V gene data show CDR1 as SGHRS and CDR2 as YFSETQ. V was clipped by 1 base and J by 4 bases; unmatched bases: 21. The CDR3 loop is CASSLYPWASGSKRPSDTQYF. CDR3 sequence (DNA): TGCGCCAGCAGCTTGTACCCTTGGGCTAGCGGGAGTAAACGTCCCTCAGATACGCAGTATTTT.

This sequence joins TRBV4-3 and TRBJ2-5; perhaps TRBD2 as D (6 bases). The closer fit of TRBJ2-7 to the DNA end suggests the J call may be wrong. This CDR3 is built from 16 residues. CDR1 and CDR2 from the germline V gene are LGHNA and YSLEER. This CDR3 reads CASSQEEGHTTYEQYF. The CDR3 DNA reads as TGCGCCAGCAGCCAAGAGGAGGGGCACACAACCTACGAGCAGTACTTC.

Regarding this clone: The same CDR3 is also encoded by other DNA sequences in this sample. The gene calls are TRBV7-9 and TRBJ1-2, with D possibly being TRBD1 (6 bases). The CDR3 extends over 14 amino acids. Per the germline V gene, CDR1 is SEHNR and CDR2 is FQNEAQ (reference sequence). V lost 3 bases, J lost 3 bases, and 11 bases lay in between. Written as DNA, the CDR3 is TGTGCCAGCAGCTTCGCGGGGGCCCACTATGGCTACACCTTC. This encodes CASSFAGAHYGYTF.